These 25 T cell receptor beta chains were sequenced from one sample in a study of T cell repertoires in cytomegalovirus infection. MiXCR, applied by TCRdb to the reads, yields one record per CDR3 protein. The sample includes about 140,000 distinct CDR3 sequences, about 6% of them seen just once. Sequenced: PBMCs. These receptors were obtained from a human donor in good health (CMV status not recorded). Some clones in this sample may be carry-over from other donors' samples.

This clonotype was counted many times. The V and J genes are TRBV9 and TRBJ1-3; 9 positions match TRBD1. The germline CDR1 and CDR2 sequences are SGDLS and YYNGEE. The J segment lost 8 bases and the V segment lost 3 bases, leaving 6 bases of the junction unmatched. The CDR3 consists of 14 residues. CDR3 coding DNA: TGTGCCAGCAGCGCCGGGACAGGGACGCACACCATATATTTT. As protein: CASSAGTGTHTIYF.

The table lists this clonotype with many counts. The CDR3 sequence: CASGDLVGYTF. The CDR3 DNA reads as TGTGCCAGTGGGGACCTCGTGGGCTACACCTTC. This sequence joins TRBV7-9 and TRBJ1-2, with D maybe TRBD1 (5 bases). With 9 bases removed from V and 8 bases from J, the gap between germline ends came to 13 bases. Germline V lookup: CDR1 SEHNR, CDR2 FQNEAQ (reference sequence). There are 11 residues in the CDR3.

Many counts were recorded for this clonotype. This chain uses TRBV28 with TRBJ2-7; D call uncertain. CDR1 and CDR2 from the germline V gene are MDHEN and SYDVKM. The CDR3 runs 14 residues. V was trimmed by 5 bases and J by 2 bases, leaving 13 bases between them. The DNA for the CDR3 is TGTGCCAGCAGTCAAGCGCGCACCCCCTACGAGCAGTACTTC. Protein sequence: CASSQARTPYEQYF.

This clonotype occurred many times. The J gene is TRBJ2-5, the V gene TRBV7-2; D possibly corresponds to TRBD2 (5 bases). Germline assignment: CDR1 SGHTA and CDR2 FQGNSA. The CDR3 sequence is 14 residues long. The V end lost 2 bases, the J end lost 5 bases, and 12 bases lay between the germline ends. The CDR3 nucleotides read TGTGCCAGCAGCTTATCCCGGGGAACGGAGACCCAGTACTTC. Protein: CASSLSRGTETQYF.

At least ten counts were recorded for this clonotype. The rearrangement joins TRBV28 to TRBJ2-1; D remains unclear. Looked up from germline, CDR1 is MDHEN and CDR2 is SYDVKM. The CDR3 is 15 amino acids. Trimming removed 0 bases at V and 0 bases at J, with 6 bases between. CDR3 region: CASSLWGSSYNEQFF. The CDR3 DNA reads as TGTGCCAGCAGTTTATGGGGCTCCTCCTACAATGAGCAGTTCTTC.

This clonotype was picked up many times. The rearrangement joins TRBV7-8 to TRBJ2-4; 12 bases are shared with TRBD2. The CDR3 is 17 residues long. Unmatched junction bases numbered 1, after V lost 0 bases and J lost 1 base. Per the germline V gene, CDR1 is SGHVS and CDR2 is FQNEAQ. CDR3 sequence (DNA): TGTGCCAGCAGCTTAGCTGGGACTAGCGGGGCCAAAAACATTCAGTACTTC. This gives the protein CASSLAGTSGAKNIQYF. Based on the CDR3 plus reference TRBV7-8 and TRBJ2-4, the full variable domain is GAGVSQSPRYKVAKRGQDVALRCDPISGHVSLFWYQQALGQGPEFLTYFQNEAQLDKSGLPSDRFFAERPEGSVSTLKIQRTQQEDSAVYLCASSLAGTSGAKNIQYFGAGTRLSVL.

This clonotype was found a few times. V gene TRBV3-1 combines with J gene TRBJ1-6; D remains unclear. The V gene lost 3 bases and the J gene lost 9 bases, with 12 bases spanning the gap. The CDR3 sequence is 14 residues long. Germline V gives CDR1 LGHDT, CDR2 YNNKEL (reference sequence). The CDR3 spells CASSQGSHISPLHF. CDR3 coding DNA: TGTGCCAGCAGCCAGGGGTCCCATATTTCACCCCTCCACTTT.

V gene TRBV29-1 combines with J gene TRBJ1-2, with D unresolved. Trimming took off 5 bases at V and 1 base at J, with 14 bases between the two ends. The CDR3 extends over 14 amino acids. CDR1 is SQVTM, CDR2 ANQGSEA, per germline. CDR3 DNA sequence: TGCAGCGTTCAGATTCGGGAGAATAACTATGGCTACACCTTC. Translated: CSVQIRENNYGYTF.

This clonotype turned up a few times. The chain combines TRBV27 with TRBJ2-3; D not certain. Germline V lookup: CDR1 MNHEY, CDR2 SMNVEV (reference sequence). With 5 bases removed from V and 3 bases from J, the gap between germline ends came to 12 bases. CDR3 length equals 14 residues. The CDR3, as DNA: TGTGCCAGCAGTCCCTCGGCGACGACAGATACGCAGTATTTT. Translation: CASSPSATTDTQYF.

On this clonotype: A single base separates this from a much larger clone, so it may be a read error. The CDR3 DNA reads TGTGCCAGCAGTGCCCGGGGAAGCTCCTACAGTGAGCAGTTCTTC. This translates into CASSARGSSYSEQFF. The chain links TRBV2 to TRBJ2-1; a weak D match, TRBD2 (5 bases). The germline V gene encodes CDR1 SNHLY and CDR2 FYNNEI. This CDR3 contains 15 residues.

The table lists this clonotype with many counts. The chain is built from TRBV7-2 and TRBJ2-3; TRBD2 might be the D (6 bases). V lost 1 base and J lost 2, with 10 bases in between. The CDR3 is made up of 15 amino acids. Germline V CDR1 and CDR2: SGHTA, FQGNSA. The CDR3 loop reads CASSLGGEDTDTQYF. DNA for the CDR3: TGTGCCAGCAGCTTAGGCGGGGAGGACACAGATACGCAGTATTTT.

The table lists this clonotype with a few counts. The J gene is TRBJ1-4, the V gene TRBV20-1; 11 bases line up with TRBD1. Trimming removed 5 bases from V and 5 bases from J; junction bases left unmatched: 10. CDR1 is DFQATT and CDR2 is SNEGSKA in the germline V gene (reference sequence). This CDR3 contains 16 residues. Here the CDR3 reads CSAGQGAQEQNEKLFF. CDR3 sequence (DNA): TGCAGTGCTGGACAGGGGGCACAAGAGCAGAATGAAAAACTGTTTTTT.

This clonotype turned up a few times. This sequence joins TRBV29-1 and TRBJ1-5; a weak D match, TRBD1 (5 bases). Between the trimmed V and J ends, which lost 7 bases and 2 bases, there was a span of 9 bases. The CDR3 runs 12 residues. CDR1 is SQVTM and CDR2 is ANQGSEA in the germline V gene. CDR3 bases: TGCAGCGCCGGGGGGGGCAATCAGCCCCAGCATTTT. Protein sequence: CSAGGGNQPQHF. Based on the CDR3 plus reference TRBV29-1 and TRBJ1-5, the full variable domain is SAVISQKPSRDICQRGTSLTIQCQVDSQVTMMFWYRQQPGQSLTLIATANQGSEATYESGFVIDKFPISRPNLTFSTLTVSNMSPEDSSIYLCSAGGGNQPQHFGDGTRLSIL.

This clonotype has more than one count but fewer than ten. This chain links TRBV12-3 or TRBV12-4 with TRBJ1-5, with TRBD1 identical over 7 bases. This CDR3 has 13 residues. With 8 bases clipped from V and 3 bases from J, the junction kept 4 bases outside the gene matches. This CDR3 is CASSTGLNQPQHF. For the CDR3, the DNA is TGTGCCAGCTCGACAGGGCTCAATCAGCCCCAGCATTTT.

This clonotype occurred many times. The chain combines TRBV28 with TRBJ1-5; D possibly corresponds to TRBD1 (5 bases). The CDR3 extends over 13 amino acids. V was cut by 5 bases and J by 3 bases, with 8 bases left in between. Germline V gene data show CDR1 as MDHEN and CDR2 as SYDVKM. CDR3 bases: TGTGCCAGCAGTCAGGGAAACAATCAGCCCCAGCATTTT. Translated, it gives CASSQGNNQPQHF.

This chain joins TRBV28 and TRBJ1-2; 8 bases map to TRBD1. Germline V gives CDR1 MDHEN, CDR2 SYDVKM. V lost 7 bases to trimming and J lost 2 bases; unmatched junction nucleotides: 3. The CDR3 spans 13 residues. In nucleotides, the CDR3 is TGTGCCAGCATGCGGACAGGGAACTATGGCTACACCTTC. Translation gives CASMRTGNYGYTF.

The J gene is TRBJ1-5, the V gene TRBV6-2 or TRBV6-3; D is ambiguous. Looked up from germline, CDR1 is MNHEY and CDR2 is SVGEGT. The V gene lost 5 bases and the J gene lost 6 bases, with 14 bases spanning the gap. The CDR3 spans 14 residues. The CDR3 is CASSPVSPAQPQHF. CDR3 DNA sequence: TGTGCCAGCAGTCCCGTATCTCCGGCTCAGCCCCAGCATTTT.

This sequence joins TRBV5-1 and TRBJ2-1, with TRBD2 matching over 16 bases. Germline assignment: CDR1 SGHRS and CDR2 YFSETQ. V dropped 4 bases and J dropped 6; count of bases not matched to a gene: 10. The CDR3 length is 18 residues. The CDR3 reads CASSKGLAGGQNRNEQFF. CDR3 nucleotide sequence: TGCGCCAGCAGCAAGGGACTAGCGGGGGGGCAGAACCGCAATGAGCAGTTCTTC.

The table lists this clonotype with many counts. The chain joins TRBV12-3 or TRBV12-4 to TRBJ1-5; possible D gene TRBD1, 5 bases. Trimming left V 5 bases short and J 1 base short, with 15 bases between. The CDR3 contains 16 residues. CDR3 nucleotides: TGTGCCAGCAGTCCCTCGGGGGTATCAAGCAATCAGCCCCAGCATTTT. Residues: CASSPSGVSSNQPQHF.

At least ten counts were recorded for this clonotype. V and J are TRBV20-1 and TRBJ1-5; the match to TRBD1 covers 8 bases. After removal of 3 bases from V and 0 bases from J, the junction contained 7 bases not matched to a gene. The CDR3 runs 16 residues. Germline assignment: CDR1 DFQATT and CDR2 SNEGSKA (reference sequence). CDR3 sequence (DNA): TGCAGTGCTAGGGAACAGGGGGTCCTTAGCAATCAGCCCCAGCATTTT. Encoded protein: CSAREQGVLSNQPQHF.

This clonotype was recorded a few times. The gene calls are TRBV5-4 and TRBJ1-2, with D perhaps matching TRBD1 (6 bases). Germline V gene lookup returns CDR1 SGHNT and CDR2 YYREEE (reference sequence). CDR3 size: 15 residues. V was shortened by 3 bases and J by 2 bases, with 14 bases between the two germline ends. The CDR3 protein is CASSWGLPANYGYTF. DNA of the CDR3: TGTGCCAGCAGCTGGGGGCTACCCGCCAACTATGGCTACACCTTC.

This clonotype was picked up many times. This sequence joins TRBV5-1 and TRBJ2-1; 7 bases are shared with TRBD1. Germline lookup yields CDR1 SGHRS and CDR2 YFSETQ. The CDR3 has 13 residues. Germline trimming cut 0 bases from V and 10 bases from J; bases unmatched to any gene: 4. Written as DNA, the CDR3 is TGCGCCAGCAGCTTGGGGGACAGTCTCGAGCAGTTCTTC. This encodes CASSLGDSLEQFF.

In its sample, this clonotype was seen many times. This chain joins TRBV7-3 and TRBJ2-3; D is perhaps TRBD1 or TRBD2 (5 bases each). The V and J ends lost 7 bases and 2 bases respectively, with 13 bases between them. Per the germline V gene, CDR1 is SGHTA and CDR2 is FQGTGA. The CDR3 covers 14 residues. In DNA, the CDR3 is TGTGCCAGCAACCTGGGGGTAACCACAGATACGCAGTATTTT. Its protein is CASNLGVTTDTQYF.

This clonotype has ten or more counts. The CDR3 region has the DNA TGCAGTCCCAGTCCCACCTCCGACCAATTTACTGAAAAACTGTTTTTT. The encoded protein is CSPSPTSDQFTEKLFF. The chain uses TRBV20-1 and TRBJ1-4; D is unresolved. Germline-derived CDR1 and CDR2 are DFQATT and SNEGSKA (reference sequence). V lost 8 bases to trimming and J lost 7 bases, with 26 bases between them. This CDR3 has 16 amino acids.

Many counts were recorded for this clonotype. The V and J genes are TRBV7-6 and TRBJ2-6, with TRBD1 matching 7 bases. Germline V gene lookup returns CDR1 SGHVS and CDR2 FNYEAQ. V shed 4 bases, J shed 2 bases, and the junction held 2 bases outside the gene matches. The CDR3 contains 15 residues. CDR3 sequence (DNA): TGTGCCAGCAGCTATACAGGGGCTGGGGCCAACGTCCTGACTTTC. Translation: CASSYTGAGANVLTF.